A single sample is the source of the 4 T cell receptor beta chains below, sequenced in a study of CD8 T cells in Susac syndrome. Random-hexamer reverse transcription was applied to roughly 0.5 to 1 ug RNA. TCRdb re-called the immunoSEQ multiplex PCR reads with MiXCR, one entry per CDR3 protein. In the table there are over 80,000 distinct CDR3 sequences, around 94% of which are singletons. Sequences were obtained from CD8+ T cells from PBMCs. These receptors were taken from a human donor with Susac syndrome.

The J gene is TRBJ2-1, the V gene TRBV24-1; TRBD2 agrees at 12 bases. The V gene's germline CDR1 is KGHDR and CDR2 SFDVKD. The CDR3 extends over 20 amino acids. V was clipped by 0 bases and J by 6 bases; unmatched bases: 14. The CDR3 is CATSDLQIGASGRAFNEQFF. The CDR3, as DNA: TGTGCCACCAGTGATTTGCAAATAGGGGCTAGCGGGAGGGCCTTCAATGAGCAGTTCTTC.

V and J are TRBV27 and TRBJ2-5; D tentatively fits TRBD1 or TRBD2 (5 bases each). The CDR3 has 16 residues. CDR1 is MNHEY, CDR2 SMNVEV, per germline (reference sequence). Trimming took 5 bases from V and 4 from J, leaving 20 bases between them. CDR3 in amino acids: CASSPSRGYQGETQYF. The DNA of the CDR3 is TGTGCCAGCAGTCCCTCCCGGGGATATCAGGGAGAGACCCAGTACTTC.

The chain is built from TRBV29-1 and TRBJ2-7; TRBD1 might be the D (5 bases). The CDR3 has 11 residues. CDR1 is SQVTM, CDR2 ANQGSEA, per germline. The CDR3 protein is CGAHDSYEQYF. DNA of the CDR3: TGCGGGGCGCACGACTCCTACGAGCAGTACTTC.

The chain links TRBV25-1 to TRBJ1-2; no reliable D call. V was trimmed by 1 base and J by 2 bases, leaving 8 bases between them. The CDR3 is made up of 14 amino acids. CDR1 MGHDK and CDR2 SYGVNS come from the germline V gene. The CDR3 DNA is TGTGCCAGCAGTGAATGGAGTGGAAACTATGGCTACACCTTC. Its translation is CASSEWSGNYGYTF.